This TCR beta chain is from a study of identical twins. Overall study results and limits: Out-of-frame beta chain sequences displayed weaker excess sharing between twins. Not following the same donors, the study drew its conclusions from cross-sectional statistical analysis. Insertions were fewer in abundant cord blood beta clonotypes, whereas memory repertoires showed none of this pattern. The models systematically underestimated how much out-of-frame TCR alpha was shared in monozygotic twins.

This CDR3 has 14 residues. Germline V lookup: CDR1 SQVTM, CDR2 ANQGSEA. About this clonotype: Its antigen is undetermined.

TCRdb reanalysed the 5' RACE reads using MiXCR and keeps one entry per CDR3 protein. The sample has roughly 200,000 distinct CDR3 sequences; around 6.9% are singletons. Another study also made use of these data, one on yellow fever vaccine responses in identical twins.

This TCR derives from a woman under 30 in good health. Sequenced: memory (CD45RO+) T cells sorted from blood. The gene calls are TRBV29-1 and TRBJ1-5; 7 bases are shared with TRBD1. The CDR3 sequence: CSAAGGSDNQPQHF. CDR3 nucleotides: TGCAGTGCCGCAGGGGGTTCGGACAATCAGCCCCAGCATTTT.